These 8 T cell receptor beta chains came from one sample sequenced in a study of T cell responses to AZD1222 COVID-19 vaccine. TCRdb's copy holds only in-frame clones and misses some; the assay was immunoSEQ multiplex PCR. Of some 150,000 clones detected, about 93% appear once; the ten largest clones hold about 9.1%. Material: peripheral blood, obtained on day 0 of AZD1222 vaccination. These receptor sequences come from an adult in good health.

The rearrangement uses TRBV7-9 and TRBJ1-6; perhaps TRBD1 as D (6 bases). Trimming took 3 bases from V and 2 from J, leaving 8 bases between them. Germline lookup yields CDR1 SEHNR and CDR2 FQNEAQ (reference sequence). The CDR3 extends over 15 amino acids. In DNA form, the CDR3 reads TGTGCCAGCAGCTTCCGACAGGCCTATAATTCACCCCTCCACTTT. Translating gives CASSFRQAYNSPLHF.

The chain joins TRBV5-1 to TRBJ2-5; D possibly corresponds to TRBD1 (6 bases). This CDR3 has 14 residues. Germline V gives CDR1 SGHRS, CDR2 YFSETQ. V lost 3 bases and J 5 bases, leaving 14 bases between the germline ends. CDR3 protein: CASSSTGSGETQYF. DNA of the CDR3: TGCGCCAGCAGCTCGACAGGATCAGGGGAGACCCAGTACTTC.

With regard to this clone: This same CDR3 is encoded by further DNA sequences in the sample. The chain recombines TRBV3-1 (or the pseudogene TRBV3-2) with TRBJ1-5; D gene unclear. The germline V and J ends were trimmed by 0 bases and 4 bases, with 10 bases remaining between them. The CDR3 loop spans 15 amino acids. Germline CDR1 and CDR2: LGHDT and YNNKEL (reference sequence). CDR3 in amino acids: CASSQDVGNNQPQHF. The CDR3 nucleotides read TGTGCCAGCAGCCAAGATGTAGGCAATAATCAGCCCCAGCATTTT.

The chain recombines TRBV4-1 with TRBJ1-2, with TRBD1 as a possible D gene (5 bases). The CDR3 length is 15 residues. V lost 2 bases to trimming and J lost 7 bases, with 17 bases between them. Germline V gene data show CDR1 as MGHRA and CDR2 as YSYEKL. The chain's CDR3 is CASSQSSGGGRGYTF. In nucleotides, the CDR3 is TGCGCCAGCAGCCAATCGTCCGGGGGTGGTCGTGGCTACACCTTC.

The chain links TRBV5-1 to TRBJ1-2; D is unresolved. Germline CDR1 SGHRS, CDR2 YFSETQ. V was trimmed by 0 bases and J by 4 bases, leaving 7 bases between them. This CDR3 comprises 13 residues. Here the CDR3 reads CASSLETAYGYTF. The CDR3 DNA reads as TGCGCCAGCAGCTTGGAAACAGCCTATGGCTACACCTTC. The full variable domain, with the rest looked up from reference TRBV5-1 and TRBJ1-2, is KAGVTQTPRYLIKTRGQQVTLSCSPISGHRSVSWYQQTPGQGLQFLFEYFSETQRNKGNFPGRFSGRQFSNSRSEMNVSTLELGDSALYLCASSLETAYGYTFGSGTRLTVV.

The rearrangement uses TRBV7-2 and TRBJ1-5; 7 bases are a match to TRBD1. Per the germline V gene, CDR1 is SGHTA and CDR2 is FQGNSA. The CDR3 spans 14 residues. V dropped 4 bases and J dropped 2; count of bases not matched to a gene: 2. The CDR3 loop is CASSSQGRNQPQHF. As DNA, the CDR3 is TGTGCCAGCAGCTCACAGGGGCGCAATCAGCCCCAGCATTTT.

This rearrangement joins TRBV20-1 to TRBJ1-2; no clear D. The CDR3 contains 11 residues. The germline V and J ends were trimmed by 7 bases and 7 bases, with 13 bases remaining between them. CDR1 DFQATT and CDR2 SNEGSKA come from the germline V gene (reference sequence). The CDR3 DNA reads as TGCAGTGGATCGGCCGCCGGTGGCTACACCTTC. Protein: CSGSAAGGYTF.

This clone is a singleton in its sample. The V and J genes are TRBV5-1 and TRBJ1-2; D is unresolved. This CDR3 has 14 residues. Germline V gene lookup returns CDR1 SGHRS and CDR2 YFSETQ. Trimming cost V 4 bases and J 5 bases, with 15 bases left between them. The CDR3 spells CASSLTPDPYGYTF. The CDR3 region has the DNA TGCGCCAGCAGCCTGACACCAGACCCATATGGCTACACCTTC.